This record looks at one T cell receptor beta chain sequence and its context. This clonotype was observed a handful of times. What this receptor recognizes is not known. No qualities accompany the bases; no much larger clone lies one base away. This specimen comes from a study of post-analysis software for immune sequencing data (dated by TCRdb to the mid-2010s). The study in broad terms: The recorded disease courses included relapsing-remitting, secondary progressive and progressive-relapsing multiple sclerosis, and some patients had no subtype annotation. The patient repertoires were compared against around eleven previously published healthy control repertoires obtained from donors aged roughly 6 to 25 years. A subset of samples was prepared in parallel using single-end sample barcoding, then pooled and co-amplified after Illumina adapter ligation. The paper as a whole reports these results and caveats: The multiple sclerosis patient group was slightly younger than the control group. Strong co-clustering of samples prepared in the same batch was shown by direct clustering with F measure, prompting a batch-effect correction. About five TRBV segments, including TRBV5-6, TRBV5-1 and TRBV20-1, were significantly more frequent in patients than controls. Compared with controls, multiple sclerosis patients had significantly lower normalized Chao1 diversity, a finding suggesting substantial peripheral T-cell clonal expansion.

A distance of 6 bases separates the germline ends of V and J, which lose 1 base and 3 bases respectively. From the cysteine up to the phenylalanine, the CDR3 has a length of 13 residues. Only CDR3 DNA remains: 39 bases, in frame from the first base. CDR1 and CDR2, per the germline V gene (reference sequence), are LNHNV and YYDKDF. The library came from PCR. TCRdb names Illumina HiSeq 2500 as the instrument used. To reduce PCR and sequencing biases, unique molecular identifiers were incorporated into the TCR beta cDNA libraries. Roughly 0.5 million cDNA molecules were obtained per 1 to 10 million input T cells, so each molecule approximated one T cell. The same protocol used for the earlier healthy control dataset was applied to prepare and sequence the patient libraries. Within a given batch, samples were prepared together, multiplexed and sequenced on the same HiSeq lane. The published analysis was carried out like this. Raw barcoded reads were processed with MIGEC, discarding single-read molecular identifier groups before consensus assembly and CDR3 extraction. Clonotype tables were post-analysed with VDJtools, normalizing diversity by down-sampling all datasets to the smallest sample size. Repertoire overlap clustering matched CDR3 amino acid but not nucleotide sequences to correct batch-related cross-sample contamination. TCRdb trimmed public reads at Q25 via fastp, called clones via MiXCR and kept in-frame beta chains. Rows are unified per CDR3 protein, each entry keeping the most common DNA and genes. The V and J calls come from TCRdb's annotation, not from the publication. A total of 700,000 to 900,000 distinct CDR3 sequences appear in this sample, 40% to 55% of them only once. The top ten constitute over 4.5% of the sample.

TCR beta repertoires were profiled from peripheral blood of roughly 13 young patients with multiple sclerosis to demonstrate the VDJtools post-analysis software. The patients with multiple sclerosis were children and adolescents between 6 and 15 years of age. The TCR sequence derives from a girl aged 5-17 years with multiple sclerosis. The V and J segments used are TRBV15 and TRBJ2-5, with the D gene not confidently named. The specimen sequenced was blood. The CDR3 reads CATSRADKETQYF. The bases read TGTGCCACCAGCAGAGCTGATAAAGAGACCCAGTACTTC.